The source of this T cell receptor beta chain is a study of OX40 agonist ivuxolimab in advanced cancers. Regarding the study as a whole: In a subset of nonresponders, normalized T-cell clonal expansion was also low.

Sequenced by immunoSEQ multiplex PCR; TCRdb stores in-frame clones only, minus some. Here the sample spans 84,000 or so clones, 94% being singletons. Concerning this clone: Its antigen is not identified.

Germline V lookup: CDR1 LGHNA, CDR2 YNFKEQ. The CDR3 has 16 amino acids. V lost 2 bases to trimming and J lost 3 bases; unmatched junction nucleotides: 6. V is TRBV4-2 and J is TRBJ2-5, with 10 bases that match TRBD2. Sample: CD4+ or CD8+ T cells sorted from blood, taken in a trial of the OX40 agonist ivuxolimab. This receptor was identified in an adult with an advanced solid tumor such as melanoma, head and neck, liver or kidney cancer. DNA for the CDR3: TGTGCCAGCAGCCAATCGCTAGCGGGAGTGGAAGAGACCCAGTACTTC. The encoded protein is CASSQSLAGVEETQYF.